This T cell receptor beta chain was captured by sequencing in a study of T cell responses to AZD1222 COVID-19 vaccine. The study, taken as a whole, reports: Sampling that yielded the repertoires occurred only after the peak T cell response. There were mostly white British donors and more females than males, and clonal diversity was possibly underestimated. Seropositive status at baseline applied to only a handful of AZD1222 recipients.

The repertoire was sequenced with immunoSEQ multiplex PCR; TCRdb's copy has only in-frame clones and lacks some. This table holds about 110,000 clones, about 92% found once. Looked up from germline, CDR1 is MGHRA and CDR2 is YSYEKL. There are 15 residues in the CDR3. J was trimmed by 6 bases and V by 3 bases; bases with no gene match: 10. About this clone itself: Its matching antigen is unknown.

The TCR originated in an adult who received the AZD1222 COVID-19 vaccine. Specimen: peripheral blood, collected 28 days after the second AZD1222 dose. The chain couples TRBV4-1 to TRBJ2-7; 8 bases map to TRBD1. CDR3 sequence: CASSHLDREAGEQYF. The CDR3 coding sequence is TGCGCCAGCAGCCACTTGGACAGGGAGGCGGGCGAGCAGTACTTC.